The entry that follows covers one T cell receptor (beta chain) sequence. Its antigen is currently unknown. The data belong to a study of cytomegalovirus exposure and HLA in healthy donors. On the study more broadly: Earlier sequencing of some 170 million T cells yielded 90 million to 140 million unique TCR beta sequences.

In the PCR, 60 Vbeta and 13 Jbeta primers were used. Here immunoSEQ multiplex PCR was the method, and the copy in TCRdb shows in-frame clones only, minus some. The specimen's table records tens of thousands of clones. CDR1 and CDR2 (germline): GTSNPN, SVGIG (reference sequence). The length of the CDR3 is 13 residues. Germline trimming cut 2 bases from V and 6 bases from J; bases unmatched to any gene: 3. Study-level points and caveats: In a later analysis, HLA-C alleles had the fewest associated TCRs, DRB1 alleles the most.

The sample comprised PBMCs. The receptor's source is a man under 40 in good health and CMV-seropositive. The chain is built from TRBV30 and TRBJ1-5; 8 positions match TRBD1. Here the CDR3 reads CAWSRTGGQPQHF. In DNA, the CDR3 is TGTGCCTGGAGTAGAACAGGGGGTCAGCCCCAGCATTTT.